These 20 T cell receptor beta chains were sequenced from one sample in a study of blood T cell repertoires in COVID-19. The data were produced by immunoSEQ multiplex PCR, yet TCRdb's version contains in-frame clones alone and is incomplete. The sample consists of some 520,000 clones, 80% to 90% of them appearing once. Material for sequencing was peripheral blood. The receptors here all came from a man younger than 35 with COVID-19, enrolled during active disease.

Only one count was recorded for this clone. The rearrangement links TRBV24-1 to TRBJ2-5; tentative D call: TRBD1 (6 bases). Germline CDR1 is KGHDR and CDR2 is SFDVKD. V shed 7 bases and J shed 5 bases, with 13 bases lying between them. This CDR3 spans 13 amino acids. The CDR3 coding sequence is TGTGCCACCAGACGGACAGTTCGTGAGACCCAGTACTTC. This sequence encodes CATRRTVRETQYF.

This rearrangement joins TRBV4-2 to TRBJ2-2, with a possible D match to TRBD1 (6 bases). The CDR3 is 16 residues long. The germline V gene encodes CDR1 LGHNA and CDR2 YNFKEQ. The V end was cut by 0 bases, the J end by 4 bases, with 12 bases between. The CDR3 is CASSQDLGGATGELFF. CDR3 in DNA: TGTGCCAGCAGCCAAGATCTTGGGGGCGCCACCGGGGAGCTGTTTTTT.

The V gene is TRBV2, the J gene TRBJ1-6; no clear D gene. Trimming shortened V by 4 bases and J by 9 bases, and 13 bases separated the two germline ends. This CDR3 comprises 14 residues. Germline V lookup: CDR1 SNHLY, CDR2 FYNNEI. DNA for the CDR3: TGTGCCAGCAGTGGTCAACTAGGAGGTTCACCCCTCCACTTT. It yields the protein CASSGQLGGSPLHF.

The V gene is TRBV27, the J gene TRBJ1-2; D remains ambiguous. The CDR3 covers 15 residues. Germline CDR1 and CDR2: MNHEY and SMNVEV (reference sequence). V was clipped by 7 bases and J by 4 bases, with 19 bases between them. The CDR3 DNA sequence: TGTGCCAGCACCGCCCAGGCCGGTTTGGGCTATGGCTACACCTTC. Protein product: CASTAQAGLGYGYTF.

The chain couples TRBV9 to TRBJ2-7; 9 bases map to TRBD1. The trim removed 1 base at V and 7 bases at J, leaving 6 bases unmatched. This CDR3 is built from 14 residues. Germline assignment: CDR1 SGDLS and CDR2 YYNGEE. The CDR3 bases are TGTGCCAGCAGCGTAACCGGGACAGGGAATGAGCAGTACTTC. This codes for CASSVTGTGNEQYF.

The chain uses TRBV11-2 and TRBJ2-1, with 10 bases aligning to TRBD2. The CDR3 is 15 amino acids. V lost 4 bases, J lost 5 bases, and 5 bases stayed unmatched. The germline CDR1 and CDR2 sequences are SGHAT and FQNNGV. The CDR3 region has the DNA TGTGCCAGCAGCTCAACTAGCGGGAAGAACAATGAGCAGTTCTTC. The encoded protein is CASSSTSGKNNEQFF.

J is TRBJ2-3 and V is TRBV7-3; 9 bases align to TRBD1. CDR3 length: 15 residues. Per germline, CDR1 SGHTA and CDR2 FQGTGA. J was trimmed by 5 bases and V by 6 bases; bases with no gene match: 9. CDR3 protein: CASSWTGDTLDTQYF. The CDR3 nucleotides read TGTGCCAGCAGTTGGACAGGGGACACATTAGATACGCAGTATTTT.

This sequence joins TRBV27 and TRBJ2-5; TRBD1 might be the D (6 bases). CDR1 is MNHEY and CDR2 is SMNVEV in the germline V gene (reference sequence). With 8 bases removed from V and 4 bases from J, the gap between germline ends came to 17 bases. CDR3 length equals 14 residues. The CDR3 DNA sequence: TGTGCCAGCGCCCCCGGGACATATTCAGAGACCCAGTACTTC. Its protein product is CASAPGTYSETQYF.

The chain links TRBV7-9 to TRBJ1-2, with D unresolved. The CDR3 is 17 amino acids. The V end lost 0 bases, the J end lost 0 bases, and 14 bases lay between the germline ends. CDR1 and CDR2 (germline): SEHNR, FQNEAQ (reference sequence). Here the CDR3 reads CASSLAVEPGANYGYTF. The CDR3, as DNA: TGTGCCAGCAGCTTAGCGGTGGAGCCCGGGGCTAACTATGGCTACACCTTC.

The DNA for the CDR3 is TGTGCCAGCGGGCGGGAAGGCAATGAGCAGTTCTTC. Translation gives CASGREGNEQFF. The V call is TRBV13, the J call TRBJ2-1, with D possibly TRBD2 on 6 matching bases. V shed 8 bases and J shed 6 bases, with 11 bases lying between them. The CDR3 is made up of 12 amino acids. Germline lookup yields CDR1 PRHDT and CDR2 FYEKMQ (reference sequence).

The chain combines TRBV21-1 with TRBJ2-7; the table gives TRBD2 as D, unverified against the DNA. TRBV21-1 is classified as a pseudogene. CDR3 length: 16 residues. The CDR3 loop reads CASSKEGKRGPYEQYF. The CDR3 DNA reads TGTGCCAGCAGCAAAGAGGGAAAGCGGGGTCCCTACGAGCAGTACTTC.

The V call is TRBV28, the J call TRBJ2-7; possible D gene TRBD1, 6 bases. V gave up 5 bases and J gave up 1 base, with 12 bases separating them. This CDR3 spans 14 amino acids. The germline gives CDR1 MDHEN, CDR2 SYDVKM. The CDR3 DNA is TGTGCCAGCAGTCGGGCAGGGGAATCCTACGAGCAGTACTTC. It encodes CASSRAGESYEQYF.

Of note for this clone: Sequence at one end of the junction differs from germline and may be a read error. The V call is TRBV3-1 (or the pseudogene TRBV3-2), the J call TRBJ2-3; TRBD2 aligns across 12 bases. From germline, CDR1 is LGHDT and CDR2 YNNKEL (reference sequence). The CDR3 consists of 15 residues. CDR3 residues: CASSHRTSGTGTQYF. The CDR3 nucleotides read TGTGCCAGCAGCCACCGGACTAGCGGGACAGGTACGCAGTATTTT.

The rearrangement links TRBV6-5 to TRBJ2-7; 15 nucleotides align to TRBD2. J was trimmed by 6 bases and V by 4 bases; bases with no gene match: 7. The germline CDR1 and CDR2 sequences are MNHEY and SVGAGI. This CDR3 contains 16 residues. The CDR3 DNA sequence: TGTGCCAGCAGTTTTGGACTAGCGGGGGGGCGGAGCGAGCAGTACTTC. The encoded protein is CASSFGLAGGRSEQYF.

This chain links TRBV19 with TRBJ2-5, with TRBD2 matching over 8 bases. Germline CDR1 is LNHDA and CDR2 is SQIVND (reference sequence). CDR3 length: 17 residues. V lost 3 bases and J lost 4; bases outside the gene matches: 13. The DNA for the CDR3 is TGTGCCAGTAGTATTGCGAAGATCGGGAGGGTGGTAGAGACCCAGTACTTC. This codes for CASSIAKIGRVVETQYF.

The J gene is TRBJ1-6, the V gene TRBV7-8; D not certain. V lost 1 base to trimming and J lost 15 bases, with 7 bases between them. This CDR3 has 11 amino acids. Germline lookup yields CDR1 SGHVS and CDR2 FQNEAQ. The CDR3 DNA reads as TGTGCCAGCAGCTTAGACGAGCACCTCCACTTT. It yields the protein CASSLDEHLHF.

The rearrangement uses TRBV7-9 and TRBJ2-3; 9 bases are a match to TRBD1. CDR3 length equals 16 residues. Looked up from germline, CDR1 is SEHNR and CDR2 is FQNEAQ (reference sequence). Trimming removed 5 bases from V and 0 bases from J; junction bases left unmatched: 6. CDR3 nucleotide sequence: TGTGCCAGCAGCCTGGGACAGGGAGTTAGCACAGATACGCAGTATTTT. Translation: CASSLGQGVSTDTQYF.

This rearrangement joins TRBV6-1 to TRBJ1-5; possible D gene TRBD1, 6 bases. CDR3 length: 13 residues. Germline CDR1 is MNHNS and CDR2 is SASEGT. Trimming left V 3 bases short and J 7 bases short, with 10 bases between. The CDR3 DNA reads as TGTGCCAGCAGTGAGGTGACAGGACAGCCCCAGCATTTT. Its protein product is CASSEVTGQPQHF.

The chain employs TRBV27 and TRBJ2-2, with 10 bases fitting TRBD1. The CDR3 is 16 residues long. Germline V gene sequence: CDR1 MNHEY, CDR2 SMNVEV (reference sequence). The J segment lost 4 bases and the V segment lost 6 bases, leaving 8 bases of the junction unmatched. CDR3 nucleotides: TGTGCCAGCAGCCCTTGGACAGGGGGTGGCACCGGGGAGCTGTTTTTT. It translates to CASSPWTGGGTGELFF.

The rearrangement links TRBV19 to TRBJ2-5, with TRBD2 identical over 7 bases. This CDR3 has 15 residues. In germline, CDR1 is LNHDA, CDR2 SQIVND (reference sequence). The V gene end was trimmed by 3 bases and the J gene end by 5 bases; junction bases not matched to a gene: 9. The DNA of the CDR3 is TGTGCCAGTAGTATCACTGGCGGGAGATTTGAGACCCAGTACTTC. It codes for CASSITGGRFETQYF.